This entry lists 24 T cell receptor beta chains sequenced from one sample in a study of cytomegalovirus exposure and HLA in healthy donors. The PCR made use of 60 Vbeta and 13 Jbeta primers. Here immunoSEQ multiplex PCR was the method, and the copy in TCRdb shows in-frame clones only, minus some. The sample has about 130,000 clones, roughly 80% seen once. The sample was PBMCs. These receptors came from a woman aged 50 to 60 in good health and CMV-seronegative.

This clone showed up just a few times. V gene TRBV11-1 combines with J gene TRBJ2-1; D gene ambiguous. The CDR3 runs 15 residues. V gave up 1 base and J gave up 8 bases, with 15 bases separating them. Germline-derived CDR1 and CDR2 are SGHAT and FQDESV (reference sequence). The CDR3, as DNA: TGTGCCAGCAGCTTAGGAGAAAGTCTAGAGCATGAGCAGTTCTTC. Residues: CASSLGESLEHEQFF.

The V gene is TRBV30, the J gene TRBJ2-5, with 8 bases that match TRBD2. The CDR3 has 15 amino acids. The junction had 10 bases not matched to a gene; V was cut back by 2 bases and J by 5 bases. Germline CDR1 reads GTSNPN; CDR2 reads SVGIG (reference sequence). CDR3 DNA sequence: TGTGCCTGGAGTCGAGGGAGCGGGAGTAAGGAGACCCAGTACTTC. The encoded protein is CAWSRGSGSKETQYF.

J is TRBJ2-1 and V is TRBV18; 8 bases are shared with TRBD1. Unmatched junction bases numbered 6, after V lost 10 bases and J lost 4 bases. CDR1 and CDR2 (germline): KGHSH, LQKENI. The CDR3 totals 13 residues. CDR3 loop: CATGQDTYNEQFF. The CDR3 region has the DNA TGTGCCACGGGACAGGACACTTACAATGAGCAGTTCTTC.

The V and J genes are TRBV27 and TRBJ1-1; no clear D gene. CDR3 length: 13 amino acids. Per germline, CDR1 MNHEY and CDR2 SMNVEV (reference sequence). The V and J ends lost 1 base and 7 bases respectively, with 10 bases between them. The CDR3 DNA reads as TGTGCCAGCAGTTTATTGGGCCGGAATGAAGCTTTCTTT. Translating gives CASSLLGRNEAFF.

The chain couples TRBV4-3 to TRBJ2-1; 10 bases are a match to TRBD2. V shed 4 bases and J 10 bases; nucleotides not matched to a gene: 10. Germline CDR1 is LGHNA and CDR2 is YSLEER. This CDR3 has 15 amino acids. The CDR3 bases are TGCGCCAGCAGCCGCGGACTAGCGGTAGACGAGGAGCAGTTCTTC. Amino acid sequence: CASSRGLAVDEEQFF.

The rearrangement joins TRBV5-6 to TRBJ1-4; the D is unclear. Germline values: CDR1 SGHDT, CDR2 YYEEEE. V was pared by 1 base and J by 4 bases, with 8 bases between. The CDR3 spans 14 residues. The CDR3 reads CASSLWGGNEKLFF. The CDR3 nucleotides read TGTGCCAGCAGCTTGTGGGGAGGTAATGAAAAACTGTTTTTT.

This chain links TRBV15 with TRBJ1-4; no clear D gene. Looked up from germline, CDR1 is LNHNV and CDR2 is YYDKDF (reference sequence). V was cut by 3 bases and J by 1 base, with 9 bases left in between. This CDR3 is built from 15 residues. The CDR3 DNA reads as TGTGCCACCAGCAGTTCTCCGGTAACTAATGAAAAACTGTTTTTT. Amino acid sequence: CATSSSPVTNEKLFF.

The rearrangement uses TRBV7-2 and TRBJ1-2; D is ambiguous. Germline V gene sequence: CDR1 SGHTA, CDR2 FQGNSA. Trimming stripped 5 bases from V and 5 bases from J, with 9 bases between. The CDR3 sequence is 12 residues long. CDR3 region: CASSPQSYGYTF. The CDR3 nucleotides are TGTGCCAGCAGCCCGCAGTCTTATGGCTACACCTTC. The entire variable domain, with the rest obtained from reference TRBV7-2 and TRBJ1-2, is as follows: GAGVSQSPSNKVTEKGKDVELRCDPISGHTALYWYRQSLGQGLEFLIYFQGNSAPDKSGLPSDRFSAERTGGSVSTLTIQRTQQEDSAVYLCASSPQSYGYTFGSGTRLTVV.

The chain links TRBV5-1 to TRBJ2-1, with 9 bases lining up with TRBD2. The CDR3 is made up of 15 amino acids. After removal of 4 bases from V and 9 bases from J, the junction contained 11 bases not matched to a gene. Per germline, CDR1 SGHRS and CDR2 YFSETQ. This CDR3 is CASSIAGVDLGEQFF. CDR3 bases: TGCGCCAGCAGCATAGCGGGAGTTGATCTGGGTGAGCAGTTCTTC.

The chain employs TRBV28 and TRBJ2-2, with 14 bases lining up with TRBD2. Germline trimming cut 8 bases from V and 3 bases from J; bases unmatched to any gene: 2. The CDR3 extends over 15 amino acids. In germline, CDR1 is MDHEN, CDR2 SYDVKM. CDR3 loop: CASRGLAGDTGELFF. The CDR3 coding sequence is TGTGCCAGCCGGGGACTAGCGGGAGACACCGGGGAGCTGTTTTTT.

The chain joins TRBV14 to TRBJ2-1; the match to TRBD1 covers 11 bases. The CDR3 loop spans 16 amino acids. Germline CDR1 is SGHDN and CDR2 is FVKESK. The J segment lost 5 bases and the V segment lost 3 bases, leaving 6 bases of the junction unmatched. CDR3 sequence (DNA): TGTGCCAGCAGCCAGCCGGACAGGGGGCCCCACAATGAGCAGTTCTTC. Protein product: CASSQPDRGPHNEQFF.

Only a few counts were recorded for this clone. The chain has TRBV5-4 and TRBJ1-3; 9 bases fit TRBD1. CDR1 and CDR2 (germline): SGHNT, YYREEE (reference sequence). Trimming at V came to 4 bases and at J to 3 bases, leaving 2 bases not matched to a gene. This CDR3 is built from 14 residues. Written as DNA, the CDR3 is TGTGCCAGCAGCCCGGACAGGGGTGGAAACACCATATATTTT. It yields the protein CASSPDRGGNTIYF. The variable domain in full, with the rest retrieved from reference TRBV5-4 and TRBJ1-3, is ETGVTQSPTHLIKTRGQQVTLRCSSQSGHNTVSWYQQALGQGPQFIFQYYREEENGRGNFPPRFSGLQFPNYSSELNVNALELDDSALYLCASSPDRGGNTIYFGEGSWLTVV.

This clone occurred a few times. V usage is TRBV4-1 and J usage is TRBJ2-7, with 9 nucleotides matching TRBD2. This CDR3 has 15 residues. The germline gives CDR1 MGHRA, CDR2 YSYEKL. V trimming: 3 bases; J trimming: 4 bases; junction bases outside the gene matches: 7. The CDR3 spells CASSHTRLAGYEQYF. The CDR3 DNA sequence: TGCGCCAGCAGCCACACCCGCCTAGCGGGATACGAGCAGTACTTC.

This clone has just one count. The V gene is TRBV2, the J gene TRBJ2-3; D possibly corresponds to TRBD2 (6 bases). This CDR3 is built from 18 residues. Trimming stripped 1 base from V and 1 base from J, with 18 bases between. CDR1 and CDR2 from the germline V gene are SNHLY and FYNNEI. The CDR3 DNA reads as TGTGCCAGCAGTGAAGGCAGGGCTTGGAGGGACGGCACAGATACGCAGTATTTT. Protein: CASSEGRAWRDGTDTQYF.

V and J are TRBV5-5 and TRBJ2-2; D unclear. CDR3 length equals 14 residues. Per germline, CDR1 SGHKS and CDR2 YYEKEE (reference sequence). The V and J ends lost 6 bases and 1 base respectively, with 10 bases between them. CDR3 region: CASKMSVNTGELFF. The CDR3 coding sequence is TGTGCCAGCAAAATGTCCGTGAACACCGGGGAGCTGTTTTTT.

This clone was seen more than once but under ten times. CDR3 loop: CASSLPHGGRTDTQYF. The CDR3, as DNA: TGTGCCAGCAGCTTGCCCCACGGGGGGAGAACAGATACGCAGTATTTT. V and J are TRBV5-6 and TRBJ2-3; 7 bases match TRBD2. The CDR3 runs to 16 residues. In germline, CDR1 is SGHDT, CDR2 YYEEEE. Trimming cost V 1 base and J 3 bases; bases outside gene matches: 8.

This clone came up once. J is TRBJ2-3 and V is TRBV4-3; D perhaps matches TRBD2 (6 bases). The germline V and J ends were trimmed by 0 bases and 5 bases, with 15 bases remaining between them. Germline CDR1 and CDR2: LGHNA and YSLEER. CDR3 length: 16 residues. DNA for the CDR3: TGCGCCAGCAGCCAAGAAAGGCGGGATTGGGGAGATACGCAGTATTTT. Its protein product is CASSQERRDWGDTQYF.

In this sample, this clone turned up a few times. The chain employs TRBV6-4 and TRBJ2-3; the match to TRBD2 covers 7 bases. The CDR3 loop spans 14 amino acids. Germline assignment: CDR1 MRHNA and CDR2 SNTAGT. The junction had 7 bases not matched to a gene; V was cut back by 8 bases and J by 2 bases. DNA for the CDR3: TGTGCCAGCCCGAGCGGGGACCTCACAGATACGCAGTATTTT. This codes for CASPSGDLTDTQYF.

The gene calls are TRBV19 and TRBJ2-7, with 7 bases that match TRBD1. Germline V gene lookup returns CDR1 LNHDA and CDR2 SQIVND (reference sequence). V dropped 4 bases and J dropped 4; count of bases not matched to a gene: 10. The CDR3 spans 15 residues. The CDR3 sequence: CASSTDRAEKYEQYF. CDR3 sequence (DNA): TGTGCCAGTAGTACCGACAGGGCGGAGAAATACGAGCAGTACTTC.

The CDR3 reads CAGGGSNQPQHF. The DNA of the CDR3 is TGTGCCGGAGGAGGGAGCAATCAGCCCCAGCATTTT. The rearrangement uses TRBV28 and TRBJ1-5, with no clear D. The CDR3 contains 12 residues. From germline, CDR1 is MDHEN and CDR2 SYDVKM. The germline V and J ends were trimmed by 11 bases and 1 base, with 9 bases remaining between them.

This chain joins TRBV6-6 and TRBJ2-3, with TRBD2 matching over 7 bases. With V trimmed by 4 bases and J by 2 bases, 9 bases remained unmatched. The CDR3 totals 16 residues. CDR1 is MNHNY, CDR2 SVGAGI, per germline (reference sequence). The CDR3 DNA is TGTGCCAGCAGTTCGCCGGGGGGAGCCTTCACAGATACGCAGTATTTT. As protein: CASSSPGGAFTDTQYF.

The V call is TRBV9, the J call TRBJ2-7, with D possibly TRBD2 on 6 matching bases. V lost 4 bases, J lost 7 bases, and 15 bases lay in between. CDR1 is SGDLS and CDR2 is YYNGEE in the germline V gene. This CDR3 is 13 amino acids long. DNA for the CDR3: TGTGCCAGCAGCTCCCAGGGACTGGGGGAGCAGTACTTC. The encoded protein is CASSSQGLGEQYF.

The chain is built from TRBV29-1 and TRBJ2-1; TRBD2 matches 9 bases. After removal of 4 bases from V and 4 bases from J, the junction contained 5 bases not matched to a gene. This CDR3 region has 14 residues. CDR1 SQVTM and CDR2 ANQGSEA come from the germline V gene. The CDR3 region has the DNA TGCAGCGTTGGGGTTGCGGGAGGGTACAATGAGCAGTTCTTC. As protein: CSVGVAGGYNEQFF.

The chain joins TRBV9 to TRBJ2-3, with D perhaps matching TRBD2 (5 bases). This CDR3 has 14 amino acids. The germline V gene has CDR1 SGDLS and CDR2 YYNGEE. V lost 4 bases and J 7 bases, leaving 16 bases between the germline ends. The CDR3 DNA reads TGTGCCAGCAGCCCCCGCGGACTTGCCTATACGCAGTATTTT. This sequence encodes CASSPRGLAYTQYF.